The 9 T cell receptor beta chains presented below share a single source sample, sequenced in a study of OX40 agonist ivuxolimab in advanced cancers. Only in-frame clones appear in the TCRdb table, and some are missing; sequencing was by immunoSEQ multiplex PCR. The sample carries 40,000 to 55,000 clones, approximately 90% recorded once. The sample was CD4+ or CD8+ T cells sorted from blood, taken in a trial of the OX40 agonist ivuxolimab. All receptors come from an adult with an advanced solid tumor such as melanoma, head and neck, liver or kidney cancer.

V usage is TRBV27 and J usage is TRBJ2-3; TRBD2 aligns across 8 bases. Germline V gives CDR1 MNHEY, CDR2 SMNVEV (reference sequence). This CDR3 has 15 amino acids. The ends lost 3 bases at V and 3 bases at J; junction bases unmatched: 5. For the CDR3, the DNA is TGTGCCAGCAGTTTGGTGCGGGAGGTGACAGATACGCAGTATTTT. It encodes CASSLVREVTDTQYF.

V gene TRBV6-5 combines with J gene TRBJ1-4; D is ambiguous. CDR1 is MNHEY and CDR2 is SVGAGI in the germline V gene. V lost 6 bases to trimming and J lost 0 bases, with 11 bases between them. The CDR3 spans 15 residues. CDR3 DNA sequence: TGTGCCAGCAGGGTTTCCGCTGCAACTAATGAAAAACTGTTTTTT. It yields the protein CASRVSAATNEKLFF.

The chain uses TRBV29-1 and TRBJ2-2; maybe TRBD2 (6 bases). Germline CDR1 SQVTM, CDR2 ANQGSEA. V dropped 2 bases and J dropped 0 bases, with 7 bases sitting between them. CDR3 length: 14 residues. As DNA, the CDR3 is TGCAGCGTTGAAAGACTAGCGAACACCGGGGAGCTGTTTTTT. Protein sequence: CSVERLANTGELFF.

V gene TRBV29-1 combines with J gene TRBJ2-5; 10 positions match TRBD1. The CDR3 totals 18 residues. V lost 2 bases and J lost 1; bases outside the gene matches: 13. Germline loops: CDR1 SQVTM, CDR2 ANQGSEA. The CDR3 region has the DNA TGCAGCGTTGAAAACTTGGGGGACAGGGGTAAGAGCCAAGAGACCCAGTACTTC. This encodes CSVENLGDRGKSQETQYF.

The chain recombines TRBV19 with TRBJ1-1; 8 nucleotides match TRBD1. The ends lost 5 bases at V and 2 bases at J; junction bases unmatched: 7. The CDR3 runs 15 residues. Germline CDR1 is LNHDA and CDR2 is SQIVND (reference sequence). For the CDR3, the DNA is TGTGCCAGTAGTGCCTCGGGACAGGTTAACACTGAAGCTTTCTTT. This gives the protein CASSASGQVNTEAFF. Looking up the rest from reference TRBV19 and TRBJ1-1 gives the full variable domain: DGGITQSPKYLFRKEGQNVTLSCEQNLNHDAMYWYRQDPGQGLRLIYYSQIVNDFQKGDIAEGYSVSREKKESFPLTVTSAQKNPTAFYLCASSASGQVNTEAFFGQGTRLTVV.

V and J are TRBV6-6 and TRBJ2-7, with TRBD2 matching 8 bases. Germline CDR1 reads MNHNY; CDR2 reads SVGAGI (reference sequence). The CDR3 contains 15 residues. Trimming removed 7 bases from V and 1 base from J; junction bases left unmatched: 9. DNA of the CDR3: TGTGCCAGCACTATTGGAGCGGGGGATTCCTACGAGCAGTACTTC. This codes for CASTIGAGDSYEQYF.

This clone was recorded only once. The chain recombines TRBV29-1 with TRBJ2-1; D is uncertain. This CDR3 has 13 residues. Germline CDR1 and CDR2: SQVTM and ANQGSEA. V lost 5 bases and J 8 bases, leaving 16 bases between the germline ends. The CDR3 protein is CSVNERSVDEQFF. In DNA, the CDR3 is TGCAGCGTTAATGAGAGGTCTGTCGATGAGCAGTTCTTC.

The rearrangement joins TRBV2 to TRBJ1-1; no definite D call. This CDR3 has 13 amino acids. Trimming took 4 bases from V and 1 from J, leaving 7 bases between them. Germline CDR1 is SNHLY and CDR2 is FYNNEI. The CDR3 DNA is TGTGCCAGCAGTGTTCTGCCGAACACTGAAGCTTTCTTT. It codes for CASSVLPNTEAFF.

Within the sample, this clone is medium-sized. V and J are TRBV11-2 and TRBJ2-7, with D unclear. The CDR3 runs 13 residues. Germline V CDR1 and CDR2: SGHAT, FQNNGV. V was shortened by 3 bases and J by 3 bases, with 9 bases between the two germline ends. The CDR3 region is CASSFHRLYEQYF. The DNA of the CDR3 is TGTGCCAGCAGCTTTCACCGACTCTACGAGCAGTACTTC.